This T cell receptor (beta chain) is from a study of regulatory T cells in long-lasting Graves disease. The time point was: newly diagnosed GD, antithyroid drugs for less than 3 months. There was RNA extracted from PBMCs, and the TCR library was made from it. The table lists this clonotype with many counts. Its specificity is unknown. HTBI primers from iRepertoire and Arm-PCR of CDR3 regions yielded the TCR beta libraries. TCRdb reanalysed the multiplex PCR reads using MiXCR and keeps one entry per CDR3 protein. This sample carries a few hundred thousand distinct CDR3 sequences, around an eighth of them seen once, and the ten largest clones take roughly 10%. Study-level findings and limits: Patients with persistent disease showed a bias toward TRBV28, TRBJ1-2 and TRBJ2-5.

The CDR3 has 15 residues. Germline CDR1 is LGHNT and CDR2 is FRNRAP. Trimming cost V 4 bases and J 7 bases; bases outside gene matches: 7. These data are also associated with another study on T cells in Graves' hyperthyroidism and ophthalmopathy.

The V call is TRBV12-5, the J call TRBJ1-4; TRBD1 aligns across 9 bases. This sequence was found in a man aged 25-40 years with Graves disease. Sequencing used peripheral blood mononuclear cells (PBMCs), obtained at new diagnosis, from a patient treated with antithyroid drugs. This chain's CDR3 is CASGSPGTGSEKLFF. CDR3 nucleotides: TGTGCTAGTGGTTCTCCGGGGACAGGGAGTGAAAAACTGTTTTTT. The variable domain in full, with the rest retrieved from reference TRBV12-5 and TRBJ1-4, is DARVTQTPRHKVTEMGQEVTMRCQPILGHNTVFWYRQTMMQGLELLAYFRNRAPLDDSGMPKDRFSAEMPDATLATLKIQPSEPRDSAVYFCASGSPGTGSEKLFFGSGTQLSVL.